This T cell receptor (beta chain) was observed in a study of T-cell reconstitution after alpha-beta-depleted transplantation in children. Study-wide points: T-cell counts and diversity at one year post-transplant came mainly from newly produced T cells. Several hundred rapidly expanded clones from non-depleted graft cells reportedly supplied alpha-beta T cells about two months post-transplant.

The CDR3 contains 18 residues. Between the trimmed V and J ends, which lost 2 bases and 3 bases, there was a span of 22 bases. Germline values: CDR1 LGHDT, CDR2 YNNKEL (reference sequence). The library targeted TCRbeta and was prepared with unique molecular identifiers. TCRdb re-analysed the PCR reads in MiXCR, keeping a single row per CDR3 protein. The sample lists about 980,000 distinct CDR3 sequences, about 26% seen once, with roughly 28% in the top ten. A word on this clonotype: The target antigen is unknown.

The input for sequencing was PBMCs, mostly from graft donor cells, taken 360 days after TCRalphabeta/CD19-depleted stem cell transplant. The chain has TRBV3-1 and TRBJ1-2; tentative D call: TRBD1 (5 bases). This receptor was obtained from a boy in the first two years of life who had a stem cell transplant for SCID, so the T cells may come from the graft donor. The CDR3 region is CASSQLLGEQSVYYGYTF. CDR3 DNA sequence: TGTGCCAGCAGCCAACTCCTGGGGGAACAGTCGGTTTACTATGGCTACACCTTC.